Detailed here is one T cell receptor (beta chain). The limits of the CDR3 on the DNA are not certain, so only TCRdb's listed CDR3 is given. Looked up from germline, CDR1 is LNHDA and CDR2 is SQIVND (reference sequence). The CDR3 extends over 15 residues, inclusive of both ends. The record originates from a study of T and B cells in COVID-19 patients. Study details: Peripheral blood came from COVID-19 patients with active infection or after recovery. Median age was about 34 years in the recovered cohort and approximately 68 years in the active-infection cohort.

TRB rearrangements were amplified by multiplex PCR with BIOMED2 TRB-A/B primers. MiXCR, run by TCRdb on the multiplex PCR reads, gives a single entry per CDR3 protein. The table has approximately 8,500 distinct CDR3 sequences, about 28% seen once; the top ten hold roughly 5%. From blood, about 250-500 ng of genomic DNA served as TRB template. Sample: blood. The TCR sequence derives from a human donor who had recovered from COVID-19. J is TRBJ1-1 and V is TRBV19. The CDR3 sequence is CASSFGGGSDTEAYF.